These 22 T cell receptor beta chains were sequenced from one sample in a study of CXCR3-negative and CXCR3-positive naive CD8 T cells. Libraries were UMI-labeled 5' RACE TRB cDNA. Each CDR3 protein gets one entry in TCRdb, which reprocessed the 5' RACE reads and gives no DNA. Recorded for this sample: about 130,000 distinct CDR3 sequences. Sequenced material: naive CXCR3- CD8+ T cells from blood. Regarding subset: CD45RO-CCR7+CD27+CD95- naive CD8+ T cells lacking CXCR3 (TNR3-). These receptors all stem from a human donor in good health. Some clones in this sample may be carry-over from other donors' samples.

This chain uses TRBV19 with TRBJ2-1; no DNA is available, so the TRBD1 call from TCRdb remains unchecked. The CDR3 spans 15 residues. Germline assignment: CDR1 LNHDA and CDR2 SQIVND (reference sequence). The CDR3 region is CASSTAIGGYNEQFF.

The V and J genes are TRBV5-4 and TRBJ2-5; TCRdb's assignment of TRBD2 cannot be checked, as there is no DNA. The CDR3 has 17 residues. Germline CDR1 SGHNT, CDR2 YYREEE (reference sequence). CDR3 in amino acids: CASSLIFTSDNQETQYF.

The chain recombines TRBV13 with TRBJ1-2. Per germline, CDR1 PRHDT and CDR2 FYEKMQ (reference sequence). The CDR3 contains 15 residues. The CDR3 loop is CASSSLLGFGYGYTF.

The V and J genes are TRBV28 and TRBJ2-7. From germline, CDR1 is MDHEN and CDR2 SYDVKM. CDR3 length: 15 residues. The CDR3 here is CASSESVLAVYEQYF.

This chain links TRBV24-1 with TRBJ2-7. CDR3 length equals 13 residues. Looked up from germline, CDR1 is KGHDR and CDR2 is SFDVKD. CDR3 sequence: CATSDSDPREQYF.

This CDR3 reads CASSLEDRVLVEQYF. The chain employs TRBV13 and TRBJ2-7; checking the TCRdb D call of TRBD1 is not possible without DNA. This CDR3 has 15 amino acids. Germline CDR1 and CDR2: PRHDT and FYEKMQ (reference sequence).

V and J are TRBV27 and TRBJ2-1; TCRdb calls TRBD2, which cannot be checked without DNA. The CDR3 length is 17 residues. Germline CDR1 reads MNHEY; CDR2 reads SMNVEV (reference sequence). The CDR3: CASSLSIAGLHTNEQFF.

The chain joins TRBV7-8 to TRBJ1-5; TCRdb names TRBD1, which stays unverified in the absence of DNA. Germline loops: CDR1 SGHVS, CDR2 FQNEAQ. The CDR3 spans 16 residues. CDR3 sequence: CASSLTGWYSNQPQHF.

The rearrangement uses TRBV28 and TRBJ2-7. Per the germline V gene, CDR1 is MDHEN and CDR2 is SYDVKM. The length of the CDR3 is 11 residues. CDR3 in amino acids: CASSTGNEQYF.

This rearrangement joins TRBV19 to TRBJ1-5; TCRdb's D call of TRBD1 is untestable without DNA. Germline loops: CDR1 LNHDA, CDR2 SQIVND (reference sequence). The CDR3 is 14 residues long. The CDR3 here is CACSQGELLEPQHF.

This chain joins TRBV27 and TRBJ2-3. The CDR3 sequence is 14 residues long. Germline V lookup: CDR1 MNHEY, CDR2 SMNVEV (reference sequence). CDR3 sequence reads: CASKKGVGTDTQYF.

The CDR3 region is CSVPRSGPDTQYF. V gene TRBV29-1 combines with J gene TRBJ2-3. Germline loops: CDR1 SQVTM, CDR2 ANQGSEA. The CDR3 covers 13 residues.

The V gene is TRBV12-3 or TRBV12-4, the J gene TRBJ2-4; the TRBD1 assignment by TCRdb is unverifiable without DNA. The CDR3 sequence is 13 residues long. The CDR3 spells CASSSPRRDGQYF.

The chain combines TRBV9 with TRBJ2-1; TCRdb proposes TRBD2, but this gene call is untestable without DNA. The CDR3 runs to 17 residues. Germline lookup yields CDR1 SGDLS and CDR2 YYNGEE. CDR3 amino acids: CASSAGLAGSTYNEQFF.

This chain links TRBV10-3 with TRBJ2-1; TCRdb calls TRBD2, which cannot be checked without DNA. CDR3 length: 15 residues. In germline, CDR1 is ENHRY, CDR2 SYGVKD. The CDR3 here is CAISLLAGGRNEQFF.

V and J are TRBV5-1 and TRBJ2-7; the D call from TCRdb, TRBD2, cannot be confirmed without DNA. Germline V gene lookup returns CDR1 SGHRS and CDR2 YFSETQ. The CDR3 length is 15 residues. The CDR3 region is CASSNDAGLPYEQYF.

The chain carries TRBV7-3 and TRBJ2-2; as DNA is missing, the TRBD1 call by TCRdb cannot be tested. The CDR3 has 16 amino acids. Germline loops: CDR1 SGHTA, CDR2 FQGTGA. The CDR3 sequence is CASSMGQPSDTGELFF. Full variable domain (outside the CDR3, taken from reference TRBV7-3 and TRBJ2-2): GAGVSQTPSNKVTEKGKYVELRCDPISGHTALYWYRQSLGQGPEFLIYFQGTGAADDSGLPNDRFFAVRPEGSVSTLKIQRTERGDSAVYLCASSMGQPSDTGELFFGEGSRLTVL.

The chain employs TRBV6-5 and TRBJ2-2; checking the TCRdb D call of TRBD1 is not possible without DNA. This CDR3 region has 14 residues. Looked up from germline, CDR1 is MNHEY and CDR2 is SVGAGI. CDR3 sequence reads: CASQEGGPSGELFF.

This sequence joins TRBV5-4 and TRBJ1-1; as DNA is missing, the TRBD1 call by TCRdb cannot be tested. CDR1 and CDR2 from the germline V gene are SGHNT and YYREEE (reference sequence). The CDR3 covers 14 residues. CDR3 loop: CASSFETVNTEAFF.

The V and J genes are TRBV5-5 and TRBJ2-7; TCRdb's D call of TRBD1 is untestable without DNA. CDR1 SGHKS and CDR2 YYEKEE come from the germline V gene (reference sequence). CDR3 length: 12 amino acids. CDR3 region: CASSLPRDEQYF.

The rearrangement uses TRBV11-1 and TRBJ2-7; TCRdb designates TRBD2, a call that cannot be tested without DNA. CDR1 is SGHAT, CDR2 FQDESV, per germline (reference sequence). The CDR3 runs 15 residues. The CDR3 loop reads CASSLGISGAYEQYF.

The chain carries TRBV5-5 and TRBJ2-2; TCRdb designates TRBD1, a call that cannot be tested without DNA. This CDR3 has 16 residues. From germline, CDR1 is SGHKS and CDR2 YYEKEE (reference sequence). The CDR3 loop reads CASSPTPPSGSGELFF.